The clone carrying this T cell receptor (beta chain) was seen only a few times. Its target is unknown. Each CDR3 protein is one row after TCRdb ran MiXCR on the 5' RACE reads. The sample consists of a few hundred thousand distinct CDR3 sequences, 20% of them appearing once. The data were obtained in a study of CD8 T cells in ankylosing spondylitis. Study-wide results and limits: Among TCR beta sequences, a motif of under 10 highly homologous variants appeared characteristic of ankylosing spondylitis blood.

Trimming cost V 5 bases and J 0 bases, with 15 bases left between them. This CDR3 has 16 amino acids. The germline V gene has CDR1 SEHNR and CDR2 FQNEAQ (reference sequence). Sequencing used blood, either unsorted or a sorted T cell fraction (not recorded which). The genes are TRBV7-9 and TRBJ2-3; D uncertain. The receptor was isolated from a male donor with ankylosing spondylitis or in good health (not recorded which). The CDR3 bases are TGTGCCAGCAGCCCCCTCGCCGGGCCGAGCACAGATACGCAGTATTTT. Its protein is CASSPLAGPSTDTQYF. The entire variable domain, with the rest obtained from reference TRBV7-9 and TRBJ2-3, is as follows: DTGVSQNPRHKITKRGQNVTFRCDPISEHNRLYWYRQTLGQGPEFLTYFQNEAQLEKSRLLSDRFSAERPKGSFSTLEIQRTEQGDSAMYLCASSPLAGPSTDTQYFGPGTRLTVL.